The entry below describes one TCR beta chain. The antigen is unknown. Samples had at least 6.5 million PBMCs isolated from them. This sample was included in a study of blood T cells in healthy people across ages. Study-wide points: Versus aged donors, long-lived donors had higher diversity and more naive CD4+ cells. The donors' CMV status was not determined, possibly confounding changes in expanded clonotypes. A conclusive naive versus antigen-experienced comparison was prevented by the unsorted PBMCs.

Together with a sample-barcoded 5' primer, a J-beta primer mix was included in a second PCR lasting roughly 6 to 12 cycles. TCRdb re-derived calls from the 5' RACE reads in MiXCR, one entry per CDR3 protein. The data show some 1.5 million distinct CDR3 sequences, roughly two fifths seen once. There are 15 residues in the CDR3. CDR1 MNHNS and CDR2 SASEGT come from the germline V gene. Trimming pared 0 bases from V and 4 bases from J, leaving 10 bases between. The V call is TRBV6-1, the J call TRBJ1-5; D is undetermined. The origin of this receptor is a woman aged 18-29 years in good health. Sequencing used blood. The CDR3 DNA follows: TGTGCCAGCAGTGAAGCGGTCGCAGCAAATCAGCCCCAGCATTTT. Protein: CASSEAVAANQPQHF.